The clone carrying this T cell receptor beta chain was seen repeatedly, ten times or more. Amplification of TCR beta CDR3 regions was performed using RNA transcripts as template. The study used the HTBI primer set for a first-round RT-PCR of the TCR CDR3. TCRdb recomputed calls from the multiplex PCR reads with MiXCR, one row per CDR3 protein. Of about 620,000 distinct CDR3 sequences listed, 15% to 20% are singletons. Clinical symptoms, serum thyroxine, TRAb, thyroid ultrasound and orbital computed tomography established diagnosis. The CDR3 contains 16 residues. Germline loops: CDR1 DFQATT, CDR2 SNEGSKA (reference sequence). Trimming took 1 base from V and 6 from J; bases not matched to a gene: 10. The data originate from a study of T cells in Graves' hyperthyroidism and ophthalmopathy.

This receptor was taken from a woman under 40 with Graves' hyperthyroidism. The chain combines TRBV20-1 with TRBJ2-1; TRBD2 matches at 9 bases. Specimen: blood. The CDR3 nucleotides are TGCAGTGCTAGAGGAGGGGGACTAGCAAATTCCAATGAGCAGTTCTTC. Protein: CSARGGGLANSNEQFF.